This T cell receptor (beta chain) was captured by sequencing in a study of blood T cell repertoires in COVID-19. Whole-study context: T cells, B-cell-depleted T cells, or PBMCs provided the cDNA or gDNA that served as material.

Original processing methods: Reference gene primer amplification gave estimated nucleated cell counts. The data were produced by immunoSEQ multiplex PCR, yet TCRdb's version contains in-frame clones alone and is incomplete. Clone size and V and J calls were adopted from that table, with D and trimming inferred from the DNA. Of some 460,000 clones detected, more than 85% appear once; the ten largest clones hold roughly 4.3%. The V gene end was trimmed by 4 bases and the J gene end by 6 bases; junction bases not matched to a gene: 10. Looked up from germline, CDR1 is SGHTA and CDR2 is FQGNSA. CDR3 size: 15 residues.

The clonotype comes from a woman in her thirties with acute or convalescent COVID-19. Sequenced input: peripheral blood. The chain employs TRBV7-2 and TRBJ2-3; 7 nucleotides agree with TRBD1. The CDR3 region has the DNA TGTGCCAGCAGCTCTGACAGGGTCAAATCTGATACGCAGTATTTT. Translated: CASSSDRVKSDTQYF.